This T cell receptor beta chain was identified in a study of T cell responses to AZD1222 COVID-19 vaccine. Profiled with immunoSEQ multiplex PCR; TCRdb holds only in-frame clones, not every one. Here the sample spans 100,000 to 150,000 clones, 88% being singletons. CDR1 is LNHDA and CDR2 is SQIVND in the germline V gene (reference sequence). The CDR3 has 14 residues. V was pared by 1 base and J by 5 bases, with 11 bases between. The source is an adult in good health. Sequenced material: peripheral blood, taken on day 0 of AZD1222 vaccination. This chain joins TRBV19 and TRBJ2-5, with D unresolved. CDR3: CASSIVGRLETQYF. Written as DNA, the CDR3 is TGTGCCAGTAGTATAGTAGGACGACTCGAGACCCAGTACTTC.